This T cell receptor beta chain emerged from a study of shared clonotypes between healthy human individuals. Study-wide findings and caveats: Naive subsets generally had larger estimated richness than memory subsets.

Per germline, CDR1 SEHNR and CDR2 FQNEAQ (reference sequence). The CDR3 runs to 17 residues. The V and J ends lost 8 bases and 7 bases, in that order; junction bases with no gene match: 19. In regard to this clone: Its antigen is currently unknown.

The data were produced by immunoSEQ multiplex PCR, yet TCRdb's version contains in-frame clones alone and is incomplete. The sample has around 2.5 million clones, 90% to 95% seen once. The chain joins TRBV7-9 to TRBJ2-1; 8 bases align to TRBD2. This TCR came from a man aged 18 to 30 in good health. Some clones in this sample may be carry-over from other donors' samples. Specimen: naive CD4+ T cells from PBMCs. Subset defined: CD45RA+ positively selected. CDR3 nucleotides: TGTGCCAGCGGATCAAAAATAGCGGGAATTTTGCGTAATGAGCAGTTCTTC. It encodes CASGSKIAGILRNEQFF.